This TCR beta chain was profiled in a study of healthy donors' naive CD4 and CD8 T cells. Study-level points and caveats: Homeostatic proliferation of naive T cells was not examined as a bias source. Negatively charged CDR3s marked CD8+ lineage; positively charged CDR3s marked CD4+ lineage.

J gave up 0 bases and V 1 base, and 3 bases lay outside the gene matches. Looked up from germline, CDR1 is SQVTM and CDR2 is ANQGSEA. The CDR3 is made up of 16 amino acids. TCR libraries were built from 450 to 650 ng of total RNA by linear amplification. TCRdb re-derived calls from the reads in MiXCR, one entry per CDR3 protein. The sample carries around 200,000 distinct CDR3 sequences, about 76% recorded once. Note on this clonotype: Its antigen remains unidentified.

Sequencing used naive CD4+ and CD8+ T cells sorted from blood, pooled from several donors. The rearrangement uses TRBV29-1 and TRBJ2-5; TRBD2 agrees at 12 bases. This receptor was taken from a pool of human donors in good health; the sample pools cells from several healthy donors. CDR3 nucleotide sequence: TGCAGCGTTGAAGGGCTAGCGGGGGGGTACCAAGAGACCCAGTACTTC. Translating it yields CSVEGLAGGYQETQYF. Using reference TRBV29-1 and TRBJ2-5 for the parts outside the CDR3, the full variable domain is SAVISQKPSRDICQRGTSLTIQCQVDSQVTMMFWYRQQPGQSLTLIATANQGSEATYESGFVIDKFPISRPNLTFSTLTVSNMSPEDSSIYLCSVEGLAGGYQETQYFGPGTRLLVL.